This T cell receptor (beta chain) was recorded in a study of molecular identifiers for immune sequencing clone quantification. Findings and caveats of the study: Barcode collisions between identical TCR molecules could shrink estimates of highly expanded clone sizes.

Generation of bulk TCR libraries relied on previously described methods and listed TCR primers. TCRdb fed the PCR reads into MiXCR, producing one record per CDR3 protein. The data show about 640,000 distinct CDR3 sequences, just under 20% seen once. To note about this clonotype: No antigen is known for it.

CDR1 and CDR2 (germline): SNHLY, FYNNEI. With 3 bases removed from V and 2 bases from J, the gap between germline ends came to 13 bases. The length of the CDR3 is 15 residues. The sample was naive CD8+ T cells from blood, with Jurkat cell RNA spiked in. Stated subset: FACS-sorted CD8+CD4-CCR7+CD45RA+ naive T cells. The receptor was derived from a human donor in good health. Some libraries in this study had Jurkat cell RNA spiked in. J is TRBJ2-5 and V is TRBV2; a weak D match, TRBD1 (6 bases). The CDR3 region has the DNA TGTGCCAGCAGTGAGCTCGGGGACACACAAGAGACCCAGTACTTC. It codes for CASSELGDTQETQYF. Supplemented by reference TRBV2 and TRBJ2-5, the full variable domain reads EPEVTQTPSHQVTQMGQEVILRCVPISNHLYFYWYRQILGQKVEFLVSFYNNEISEKSEIFDDQFSVERPDGSNFTLKIRSTKLEDSAMYFCASSELGDTQETQYFGPGTRLLVL.